This T cell receptor beta chain was documented in a study of identical twins. Findings and limits, study-wide: Zero-insertion analyses could be partly confounded by invariant MAIT and iNKT cells.

In its sample, this clonotype was seen a few times. Antigen specificity is unknown. MiXCR was run by TCRdb on the 5' RACE reads, yielding one entry per CDR3 protein. The repertoire holds around 490,000 distinct CDR3 sequences, with roughly 15% as singletons. This CDR3 is built from 14 residues. Germline V gene lookup returns CDR1 LGHDT and CDR2 YNNKEL (reference sequence). V lost 1 base to trimming and J lost 11 bases, with 15 bases between them. These sequences were also reported in another study, on yellow fever vaccine responses in identical twins.

The V gene is TRBV3-1, the J gene TRBJ2-4; maybe TRBD2 (5 bases). The specimen was CD4+ T cells sorted from blood. The source is a woman aged 18-35 years in good health. CDR3 amino acids: CASSQAGLAGFQYF. The CDR3 bases are TGTGCCAGCAGCCAAGCAGGCCTAGCCGGCTTTCAGTACTTC.